The present T cell receptor beta chain was sequenced within a study of blood T cell repertoires in COVID-19. The germline gives CDR1 SGHTA, CDR2 FQGTGA. Trimming pared 5 bases from V and 5 bases from J, leaving 19 bases between. The length of the CDR3 is 16 residues. Clones were read by immunoSEQ multiplex PCR, and TCRdb kept only the in-frame ones, dropping some. This sample has 360,000 or so clones, with about nine tenths found just once. This clonotype was sampled from a woman in her twenties or thirties who had been exposed to COVID-19. This sequence joins TRBV7-3 and TRBJ2-1, with TRBD2 as a possible D gene (6 bases). The sample taken for sequencing was PBMCs or T cells enriched from blood (not recorded which). CDR3 sequence (DNA): TGTGCCAGCAGCCTTCAACCCGCGGGAACTCACAATGAGCAGTTCTTC. This sequence encodes CASSLQPAGTHNEQFF.